The next 25 T cell receptor beta chains were all read from a single sample in a study of cytomegalovirus exposure and HLA in healthy donors. Here immunoSEQ multiplex PCR was the method, and the copy in TCRdb shows in-frame clones only, minus some. The top ten hold around 15% of the sample, which has tens of thousands of clones, about 91% seen once. What was sequenced was PBMCs. The receptors were gathered from a woman in her late teens or twenties in good health and CMV-seronegative.

This rearrangement joins TRBV7-6 to TRBJ2-7; the match to TRBD2 covers 14 bases. Germline V CDR1 and CDR2: SGHVS, FNYEAQ. This CDR3 has 14 residues. J gave up 6 bases and V 5 bases, and 3 bases lay outside the gene matches. CDR3 bases: TGTGCCAGCAGCGACGGGACTAGCGGGAGCGAGCAGTACTTC. Translation: CASSDGTSGSEQYF.

This clone was seen only once. V and J are TRBV30 and TRBJ1-3; 9 bases are shared with TRBD1. The CDR3 has 14 residues. The germline V gene has CDR1 GTSNPN and CDR2 SVGIG (reference sequence). The J segment lost 3 bases and the V segment lost 1 base, leaving 1 base of the junction unmatched. The CDR3, as DNA: TGTGCCTGGAGTGACAGGGGGCATGGAAACACCATATATTTT. As protein: CAWSDRGHGNTIYF.

This sequence joins TRBV28 and TRBJ1-3; perhaps TRBD1 as D (5 bases). Trimming took 4 bases from V and 7 from J, leaving 8 bases between them. Germline V gene data show CDR1 as MDHEN and CDR2 as SYDVKM. This CDR3 is 12 amino acids long. The CDR3 spells CASSSNRNTIYF. The CDR3 DNA reads TGTGCCAGCAGTTCAAACAGGAACACCATATATTTT.

CDR3 protein: CASTKGDREAFF. CDR3 nucleotides: TGTGCCAGCACCAAAGGGGACAGAGAAGCTTTCTTT. The chain uses TRBV6-5 and TRBJ1-1; TRBD1 matches 7 bases. The trim removed 7 bases at V and 8 bases at J, leaving 7 bases unmatched. CDR3 length: 12 amino acids. Germline V lookup: CDR1 MNHEY, CDR2 SVGAGI.

CDR3 coding DNA: TGTGCCAGCAGCGGCTCCGGGACAGACTACAATGAGCAGTTCTTC. This translates into CASSGSGTDYNEQFF. The V and J genes are TRBV9 and TRBJ2-1; 7 bases are a match to TRBD1. This CDR3 has 15 amino acids. V was clipped by 3 bases and J by 3 bases; unmatched bases: 6. Germline lookup yields CDR1 SGDLS and CDR2 YYNGEE.

This chain links TRBV7-9 with TRBJ2-3; 11 nucleotides align to TRBD1. The CDR3 totals 14 residues. Trimming took 10 bases from V and 2 from J; bases not matched to a gene: 5. Germline V lookup: CDR1 SEHNR, CDR2 FQNEAQ (reference sequence). The CDR3 bases are TGTGCCACCCCGGGACAGGGGGTCACAGATACGCAGTATTTT. Protein sequence: CATPGQGVTDTQYF.

This chain joins TRBV27 and TRBJ1-1; possible D gene TRBD1, 5 bases. The V end was cut by 4 bases, the J end by 2 bases, with 8 bases between. The length of the CDR3 is 13 residues. The V gene's germline CDR1 is MNHEY and CDR2 SMNVEV (reference sequence). The CDR3 region is CASSSGDNTEAFF. CDR3 nucleotide sequence: TGTGCCAGCAGTTCGGGGGATAACACTGAAGCTTTCTTT.

The chain has TRBV18 and TRBJ2-5; D might be TRBD2 (7 bases). CDR1 and CDR2 (germline): KGHSH, LQKENI. The CDR3 spans 18 residues. The V end was cut by 3 bases, the J end by 5 bases, with 25 bases between. This CDR3 is CASSPNLEGGGPLETQYF. CDR3 nucleotides: TGTGCCAGCTCACCGAACCTCGAAGGGGGGGGGCCTTTGGAGACCCAGTACTTC.

CDR3 sequence reads: CATSRGQGAGQPQHF. CDR3 sequence (DNA): TGTGCCACCAGCAGAGGACAGGGGGCGGGTCAGCCCCAGCATTTT. The J gene is TRBJ1-5, the V gene TRBV15; 10 nucleotides agree with TRBD1. This CDR3 has 15 residues. After removal of 1 base from V and 6 bases from J, the junction contained 3 bases not matched to a gene. The V gene's germline CDR1 is LNHNV and CDR2 YYDKDF (reference sequence).

The chain couples TRBV4-2 to TRBJ1-1; TRBD1 agrees at 7 bases. Per germline, CDR1 LGHNA and CDR2 YNFKEQ. Trimming removed 3 bases from V and 0 bases from J; junction bases left unmatched: 7. This CDR3 has 16 residues. The CDR3 is CASSHEGQRLNTEAFF. The CDR3 DNA sequence: TGTGCCAGCAGCCACGAGGGACAGCGCTTGAACACTGAAGCTTTCTTT.

This rearrangement joins TRBV25-1 to TRBJ2-2; perhaps TRBD1 as D (5 bases). The germline gives CDR1 MGHDK, CDR2 SYGVNS. The CDR3 has 14 amino acids. V was clipped by 3 bases and J by 3 bases, with 8 bases between them. Here the CDR3 reads CASSDGADTGELFF. For the CDR3, the DNA is TGTGCCAGCAGTGATGGGGCGGACACCGGGGAGCTGTTTTTT.

This chain links TRBV11-2 with TRBJ2-2; 7 positions match TRBD2. The CDR3 has 14 amino acids. With 5 bases clipped from V and 5 bases from J, the junction kept 5 bases outside the gene matches. Per germline, CDR1 SGHAT and CDR2 FQNNGV. In nucleotides, the CDR3 is TGTGCCAGCAGCCCCTCAGCGGGGACCGGGGAGCTGTTTTTT. It specifies CASSPSAGTGELFF.

This chain joins TRBV7-2 and TRBJ2-5, with 10 bases identical to TRBD1. The V and J ends lost 5 bases and 1 base, in that order; junction bases with no gene match: 4. Per germline, CDR1 SGHTA and CDR2 FQGNSA. The CDR3 has 15 residues. The CDR3 region is CASSRDRGLQETQYF. The CDR3 region has the DNA TGTGCCAGCAGCCGGGACAGGGGTCTCCAAGAGACCCAGTACTTC.

The rearrangement links TRBV28 to TRBJ2-1, with 11 nucleotides matching TRBD2. Losses at the gene ends were 1 base for V and 6 bases for J; bases not matched to a gene: 14. Germline-derived CDR1 and CDR2 are MDHEN and SYDVKM. There are 19 residues in the CDR3. The CDR3: CASSLSWVSGRAGGNEQFF. The CDR3, as DNA: TGTGCCAGCAGTTTATCTTGGGTTAGCGGGAGGGCCGGCGGCAATGAGCAGTTCTTC.

The chain joins TRBV5-6 to TRBJ1-1, with D tentatively TRBD1 (6 bases). Germline V gene sequence: CDR1 SGHDT, CDR2 YYEEEE. V gave up 3 bases and J gave up 3 bases, with 12 bases separating them. This CDR3 is built from 14 residues. CDR3 coding DNA: TGTGCCAGCAGCTACGGGACAACCGACACTGAAGCTTTCTTT. It translates to CASSYGTTDTEAFF.

The chain combines TRBV5-6 with TRBJ2-1; TRBD2 agrees at 12 bases. CDR3 length: 16 residues. With 3 bases clipped from V and 5 bases from J, the junction kept 6 bases outside the gene matches. Germline V lookup: CDR1 SGHDT, CDR2 YYEEEE. DNA for the CDR3: TGTGCCAGCAGCTCTGAAAGACTAGCGGGGGACAATGAGCAGTTCTTC. This translates into CASSSERLAGDNEQFF. Supplemented by reference TRBV5-6 and TRBJ2-1, the full variable domain reads DAGVTQSPTHLIKTRGQQVTLRCSPKSGHDTVSWYQQALGQGPQFIFQYYEEEERQRGNFPDRFSGHQFPNYSSELNVNALLLGDSALYLCASSSERLAGDNEQFFGPGTRLTVL.

This chain links TRBV5-1 with TRBJ2-3, with a possible D match to TRBD1 (5 bases). CDR1 and CDR2 (germline): SGHRS, YFSETQ. V was cut by 4 bases and J by 0 bases, with 6 bases left in between. The CDR3 covers 13 residues. DNA of the CDR3: TGCGCCAGCAGCCCAGGGAGCACAGATACGCAGTATTTT. Encoded protein: CASSPGSTDTQYF.

The chain joins TRBV10-3 to TRBJ2-7, with 16 bases that match TRBD2. The V gene end was trimmed by 2 bases and the J gene end by 5 bases; junction bases not matched to a gene: 6. The germline gives CDR1 ENHRY, CDR2 SYGVKD. The CDR3 sequence is 17 residues long. CDR3 sequence reads: CAISEPGLAGGQNEQYF. CDR3 nucleotide sequence: TGTGCCATCAGTGAGCCGGGACTAGCGGGGGGGCAGAACGAGCAGTACTTC.

The rearrangement joins TRBV9 to TRBJ2-5; TRBD1 aligns across 9 bases. Germline loops: CDR1 SGDLS, CDR2 YYNGEE. The trim removed 5 bases at V and 3 bases at J, leaving 5 bases unmatched. This CDR3 is built from 14 residues. The CDR3 protein is CASSAGDREETQYF. CDR3 coding DNA: TGTGCCAGCAGTGCGGGGGACAGGGAAGAGACCCAGTACTTC.

This chain links TRBV15 with TRBJ1-4, with D perhaps matching TRBD1 (6 bases). CDR1 and CDR2 from the germline V gene are LNHNV and YYDKDF (reference sequence). Between the trimmed V and J ends, which lost 1 base and 0 bases, there was a span of 12 bases. The CDR3 length is 17 residues. The CDR3 is CATSRVRGWATNEKLFF. DNA of the CDR3: TGTGCCACCAGCAGAGTCAGGGGATGGGCAACTAATGAAAAACTGTTTTTT.

The gene calls are TRBV11-2 and TRBJ1-1; D is uncertain. The germline gives CDR1 SGHAT, CDR2 FQNNGV. Trimming took 0 bases from V and 3 from J, leaving 5 bases between them. CDR3 length equals 13 residues. The CDR3 reads CASSLDPYTEAFF. The CDR3 DNA reads as TGTGCCAGCAGCTTAGATCCCTACACTGAAGCTTTCTTT.

The chain combines TRBV7-9 with TRBJ1-5; weak D call: TRBD1 (5 bases). The CDR3 extends over 13 amino acids. Per the germline V gene, CDR1 is SEHNR and CDR2 is FQNEAQ (reference sequence). V was cut by 10 bases and J by 2 bases, with 12 bases left in between. The CDR3 here is CATSGVGNQPQHF. CDR3 coding DNA: TGTGCCACATCGGGGGTTGGCAATCAGCCCCAGCATTTT.

In nucleotides, the CDR3 is TGTGCCAGTAGTCTAGCGGGGGACTACAATGAGCAGTTCTTC. Translation gives CASSLAGDYNEQFF. The chain links TRBV19 to TRBJ2-1; 10 positions match TRBD2. The germline gives CDR1 LNHDA, CDR2 SQIVND (reference sequence). V dropped 5 bases and J dropped 3; count of bases not matched to a gene: 1. This CDR3 comprises 14 residues.

The chain links TRBV6-1 to TRBJ1-3, with D maybe TRBD1 (6 bases). Per the germline V gene, CDR1 is MNHNS and CDR2 is SASEGT. Between the trimmed V and J ends, which lost 4 bases and 6 bases, there was a span of 13 bases. The CDR3 is 14 amino acids. The DNA for the CDR3 is TGTGCCAGCAGTGCCGACGGACAGATAAACACCATATATTTT. This codes for CASSADGQINTIYF.

This sequence joins TRBV7-8 and TRBJ2-7; D perhaps matches TRBD2 (5 bases). Trimming left V 1 base short and J 6 bases short, with 13 bases between. CDR3 length: 14 residues. CDR1 and CDR2 (germline): SGHVS, FQNEAQ. CDR3 in DNA: TGTGCCAGCAGCTTAGTTAGCCTAGCCAGCGAGCAGTACTTC. This encodes CASSLVSLASEQYF.